These 32 T cell receptor beta chains share one sample of origin, sequenced in a study of OX40 agonist ivuxolimab in advanced cancers. Profiled with immunoSEQ multiplex PCR; TCRdb holds only in-frame clones, not every one. Of some 58,000 clones listed, approximately 81% were seen once; the top ten hold more than 1.5%. The specimen was CD4+ or CD8+ T cells sorted from blood, collected in a trial of the OX40 agonist ivuxolimab. The receptors here all came from an adult with an advanced solid tumor such as melanoma, head and neck, liver or kidney cancer.

CDR3 bases: TGTGCCAGCAGTAGGACCGACAGATTGAACACTGAAGCTTTCTTT. Translated: CASSRTDRLNTEAFF. This rearrangement joins TRBV27 to TRBJ1-1; a weak D match, TRBD1 (5 bases). The CDR3 is 15 amino acids. Germline values: CDR1 MNHEY, CDR2 SMNVEV (reference sequence). The V end lost 5 bases, the J end lost 0 bases, and 13 bases lay between the germline ends.

The gene calls are TRBV7-8 and TRBJ2-5; D gene ambiguous. The CDR3 runs to 15 residues. Germline-derived CDR1 and CDR2 are SGHVS and FQNEAQ. Trimming took 5 bases from V and 2 from J, leaving 15 bases between them. The CDR3 is CASSLRHQNQETQYF. CDR3 coding DNA: TGTGCCAGCAGCCTCAGACACCAGAATCAAGAGACCCAGTACTTC.

This sequence joins TRBV7-2 and TRBJ1-5; no firm D call. The V end lost 2 bases, the J end lost 2 bases, and 7 bases lay between the germline ends. CDR1 and CDR2 from the germline V gene are SGHTA and FQGNSA. The CDR3 has 14 residues. The CDR3 DNA is TGTGCCAGCAGCTTATTAACAGGCAATCAGCCCCAGCATTTT. This translates into CASSLLTGNQPQHF.

The chain recombines TRBV10-3 with TRBJ1-6, with D perhaps matching TRBD1 (6 bases). Germline CDR1 is ENHRY and CDR2 is SYGVKD. This CDR3 comprises 16 residues. Trimming stripped 3 bases from V and 4 bases from J, with 13 bases between. CDR3 residues: CAISDPGTPYNSPLHF. The CDR3 bases are TGTGCCATCAGTGACCCCGGGACACCTTATAATTCACCCCTCCACTTT.

The chain uses TRBV10-1 and TRBJ2-1; TRBD2 matches at 11 bases. Germline V gene lookup returns CDR1 WNHNN and CDR2 SYGVQD (reference sequence). This CDR3 is 15 amino acids long. Unmatched junction bases numbered 6, after V lost 6 bases and J lost 5 bases. The CDR3 region is CASRDGLAGHNEQFF. The CDR3 DNA reads as TGCGCCAGCAGAGATGGACTAGCGGGCCACAATGAGCAGTTCTTC.

The V and J genes are TRBV7-2 and TRBJ1-5; no definite D call. Germline V gives CDR1 SGHTA, CDR2 FQGNSA. V gave up 1 base and J gave up 4 bases, with 11 bases separating them. This CDR3 has 15 amino acids. CDR3 region: CASSLVALGNQPQHF. CDR3 nucleotides: TGTGCCAGCAGCTTAGTGGCTCTGGGGAATCAGCCCCAGCATTTT. Complete variable domain (other parts from reference TRBV7-2 and TRBJ1-5): GAGVSQSPSNKVTEKGKDVELRCDPISGHTALYWYRQSLGQGLEFLIYFQGNSAPDKSGLPSDRFSAERTGGSVSTLTIQRTQQEDSAVYLCASSLVALGNQPQHFGDGTRLSIL.

V is TRBV6-6 and J is TRBJ2-1; 12 bases are a match to TRBD2. The CDR3 runs to 15 residues. The ends lost 5 bases at V and 5 bases at J; junction bases unmatched: 4. Germline loops: CDR1 MNHNY, CDR2 SVGAGI (reference sequence). The DNA of the CDR3 is TGTGCCAGCAGTAGAGGACTAGCGGGGAACAATGAGCAGTTCTTC. Its protein product is CASSRGLAGNNEQFF.

The rearrangement joins TRBV5-6 to TRBJ2-5, with 7 bases fitting TRBD2. CDR3 length: 14 amino acids. The V and J ends lost 5 bases and 4 bases, in that order; junction bases with no gene match: 8. CDR1 and CDR2 (germline): SGHDT, YYEEEE. For the CDR3, the DNA is TGTGCCAGCAGTAATCCGGGAGGAGGAGAGACCCAGTACTTC. Translating it yields CASSNPGGGETQYF.

This clone was picked up a small number of times. The J gene is TRBJ2-7, the V gene TRBV10-3; 7 bases match TRBD2. CDR3 length: 14 residues. Losses at the gene ends were 0 bases for V and 3 bases for J; bases not matched to a gene: 2. Germline V lookup: CDR1 ENHRY, CDR2 SYGVKD. For the CDR3, the DNA is TGTGCCATCAGTGAGTCGCGGGAGAGCTACGAGCAGTACGTC. Its translation: CAISESRESYEQYV.

This rearrangement joins TRBV11-1 to TRBJ2-1; D is perhaps TRBD2 (6 bases). The CDR3 loop spans 13 amino acids. The ends were cut back, 6 bases at V and 6 bases at J, with 12 bases in the middle. The germline V gene has CDR1 SGHAT and CDR2 FQDESV (reference sequence). Written as DNA, the CDR3 is TGTGCCAGCAGTTCGGGACTTACCAATGAGCAGTTCTTC. The encoded protein is CASSSGLTNEQFF.

The chain joins TRBV5-1 to TRBJ2-7; the match to TRBD1 covers 9 bases. The germline V gene has CDR1 SGHRS and CDR2 YFSETQ. Unmatched junction bases numbered 8, after V lost 4 bases and J lost 0 bases. CDR3 length: 16 residues. The CDR3 protein is CASSTIWTGASYEQYF. The CDR3 bases are TGCGCCAGCAGCACGATTTGGACAGGGGCCTCCTACGAGCAGTACTTC.

Only a few counts were recorded for this clone. The V gene is TRBV27, the J gene TRBJ1-2; tentatively, D is TRBD1 (5 bases). The CDR3 covers 14 residues. Trimming stripped 5 bases from V and 4 bases from J, with 14 bases between. Germline CDR1 MNHEY, CDR2 SMNVEV (reference sequence). CDR3 sequence reads: CASSPQTDRYGYTF. CDR3 coding DNA: TGTGCCAGCAGTCCTCAGACAGACCGCTATGGCTACACCTTC.

This chain joins TRBV2 and TRBJ2-5; 10 bases agree with TRBD1. The V gene's germline CDR1 is SNHLY and CDR2 FYNNEI. The CDR3 has 18 amino acids. V dropped 8 bases and J dropped 4; count of bases not matched to a gene: 19. The CDR3 DNA reads as TGTGCCAGCGGTTCTCCAAGAGAGACAGGGGGCCTCGGAGAGACCCAGTACTTC. Translating it yields CASGSPRETGGLGETQYF.

The gene calls are TRBV29-1 and TRBJ2-7, with 9 bases that match TRBD1. V was pared by 4 bases and J by 4 bases, with 17 bases of the junction left unmatched. The CDR3 is made up of 17 amino acids. CDR1 and CDR2 from the germline V gene are SQVTM and ANQGSEA. CDR3 DNA sequence: TGCAGCGTTGTGAGGGGTTTGAGGACAGGGGCCTCTTACGAGCAGTACGTC. As protein: CSVVRGLRTGASYEQYV.

The chain is built from TRBV6-5 and TRBJ1-1; unclear D gene. This CDR3 is 14 amino acids long. The germline V and J ends were trimmed by 5 bases and 1 base, with 11 bases remaining between them. Looked up from germline, CDR1 is MNHEY and CDR2 is SVGAGI. The CDR3 spells CASSPFRQNTEAFF. The CDR3 coding sequence is TGTGCCAGCAGTCCTTTCCGACAGAACACTGAAGCTTTCTTT.

J is TRBJ2-1 and V is TRBV2, with TRBD2 matching over 9 bases. Germline V CDR1 and CDR2: SNHLY, FYNNEI. The CDR3 has 14 amino acids. Trimming cost V 10 bases and J 2 bases; bases outside gene matches: 6. CDR3 nucleotides: TGTGCCAACTCGCTAGCGGGAACCTACAATGAGCAGTTCTTC. It specifies CANSLAGTYNEQFF.

The sample holds one count of this clone. The CDR3 region is CASSREVNNEQFF. In DNA, the CDR3 is TGCGCCAGCAGCAGGGAGGTGAACAATGAGCAGTTCTTC. The chain couples TRBV5-1 to TRBJ2-1, with D possibly matching TRBD2 (6 bases). CDR1 is SGHRS, CDR2 YFSETQ, per germline. The CDR3 runs to 13 residues. Trimming removed 4 bases at V and 5 bases at J, with 10 bases between.

The chain's CDR3 is CASSGGGDTQYF. CDR3 bases: TGTGCCAGCAGTGGCGGGGGGGATACGCAGTATTTT. The chain couples TRBV2 to TRBJ2-3, with TRBD2 identical over 8 bases. V trimming: 4 bases; J trimming: 6 bases; junction bases outside the gene matches: 0. The CDR3 is 12 residues long. Germline lookup yields CDR1 SNHLY and CDR2 FYNNEI.

The V gene is TRBV19, the J gene TRBJ2-2, with 7 bases lining up with TRBD2. Germline CDR1 and CDR2: LNHDA and SQIVND (reference sequence). CDR3 length: 13 residues. After removal of 11 bases from V and 2 bases from J, the junction contained 5 bases not matched to a gene. CDR3 nucleotide sequence: TGTGCCGGGACTAACCCAAACACCGGGGAGCTGTTTTTT. This codes for CAGTNPNTGELFF.

The chain joins TRBV4-1 to TRBJ1-4; 9 nucleotides match TRBD1. J gave up 3 bases and V 4 bases, and 6 bases lay outside the gene matches. CDR3 length: 16 residues. Germline CDR1 reads MGHRA; CDR2 reads YSYEKL. CDR3 in amino acids: CASSRQGVRANEKLFF. CDR3 nucleotides: TGCGCCAGCAGCCGACAGGGGGTTAGAGCTAATGAAAAACTGTTTTTT.

The V call is TRBV5-1, the J call TRBJ2-1, with 9 bases identical to TRBD1. The V and J ends lost 4 bases and 9 bases, in that order; junction bases with no gene match: 5. The CDR3 contains 13 residues. Germline lookup yields CDR1 SGHRS and CDR2 YFSETQ. The CDR3, as DNA: TGCGCCAGCAGCGTGGACAGGGGAAGTGAGCAGTTCTTC. Protein sequence: CASSVDRGSEQFF. The full variable domain, in which reference TRBV5-1 and TRBJ2-1 provide the parts outside the CDR3, is KAGVTQTPRYLIKTRGQQVTLSCSPISGHRSVSWYQQTPGQGLQFLFEYFSETQRNKGNFPGRFSGRQFSNSRSEMNVSTLELGDSALYLCASSVDRGSEQFFGPGTRLTVL.

The V call is TRBV9, the J call TRBJ1-5, with D possibly being TRBD1 (6 bases). This CDR3 is 14 amino acids long. V was shortened by 0 bases and J by 6 bases, with 10 bases between the two germline ends. The germline V gene has CDR1 SGDLS and CDR2 YYNGEE. The CDR3 loop reads CASSVDLTGQPQHF. Written as DNA, the CDR3 is TGTGCCAGCAGCGTAGACTTGACAGGTCAGCCCCAGCATTTT.

The chain uses TRBV4-2 and TRBJ1-5; D ambiguous. Germline CDR1 and CDR2: LGHNA and YNFKEQ. The V gene lost 5 bases and the J gene lost 4 bases, with 15 bases spanning the gap. CDR3 size: 15 residues. The CDR3: CASSWTPDQNQPQHF. DNA for the CDR3: TGTGCCAGCAGCTGGACTCCCGACCAAAATCAGCCCCAGCATTTT.

This clone was seen just once. The rearrangement uses TRBV5-5 and TRBJ2-7; D is uncertain. The CDR3 is made up of 12 amino acids. CDR1 is SGHKS, CDR2 YYEKEE, per germline (reference sequence). The germline V and J ends were trimmed by 1 base and 5 bases, with 7 bases remaining between them. Here the CDR3 DNA reads TGTGCCAGCAGCTTGTCTGGGGACGAGCAGTACTTC. Translating it yields CASSLSGDEQYF.

The rearrangement joins TRBV21-1 to TRBJ1-6; the D segment call TRBD1 is taken from the table without a DNA check. TRBV21-1 is noted as a pseudogene. This CDR3 has 14 residues. As DNA, the CDR3 is TGTGCCAGCAGCAAAGATCTTGCAGTTTCACCCCTCCACTTT. Its translation is CASSKDLAVSPLHF.

The chain couples TRBV9 to TRBJ2-3, with 7 bases that match TRBD2. CDR1 SGDLS and CDR2 YYNGEE come from the germline V gene. Trimming took 6 bases from V and 4 from J; bases not matched to a gene: 8. The CDR3 covers 14 residues. In nucleotides, the CDR3 is TGTGCCAGCACCAAACTACTAGCGTCAGATACGCAGTATTTT. It specifies CASTKLLASDTQYF.

This clone was picked up one time. The chain combines TRBV5-1 with TRBJ2-1, with 7 bases lining up with TRBD1. V was pared by 4 bases and J by 3 bases, with 7 bases of the junction left unmatched. Germline V gives CDR1 SGHRS, CDR2 YFSETQ. This CDR3 region has 15 residues. CDR3 amino acids: CASSPWDSDYNEQFF. The DNA for the CDR3 is TGCGCCAGCAGCCCGTGGGACAGCGACTACAATGAGCAGTTCTTC.

This chain uses TRBV11-3 with TRBJ2-2; 7 bases align to TRBD1. The CDR3 sequence is 15 residues long. From germline, CDR1 is SGHNT and CDR2 YENEEA. With V trimmed by 4 bases and J by 2 bases, 4 bases remained unmatched. This chain's CDR3 is CASSYRDSNTGELFF. The CDR3 DNA is TGTGCCAGCAGCTACCGGGACAGTAACACCGGGGAGCTGTTTTTT.

The rearrangement uses TRBV11-3 and TRBJ1-2; tentatively, D is TRBD1 (5 bases). Germline V gene sequence: CDR1 SGHNT, CDR2 YENEEA. Trimming stripped 5 bases from V and 8 bases from J, with 15 bases between. The CDR3 spans 13 residues. CDR3 region: CASSPRGRGGYTF. DNA for the CDR3: TGTGCCAGCAGCCCTAGAGGTCGGGGCGGCTACACCTTC.

This clone appeared a single time. The conserved closing phenylalanine or tryptophan is absent in this CDR3, likely reflecting a read error. No DNA is shown, since the ends of the CDR3 on it are uncertain; the CDR3 is the one TCRdb lists. The chain has TRBV7-9 and TRBJ2-7; the D segment call TRBD2 is taken from the table without a DNA check. With termini counted, the CDR3 has 11 amino acids. Germline CDR1 is SEHNR and CDR2 is FQNEAQ (reference sequence). Here the CDR3 reads CASSSETSGGI.

The chain recombines TRBV13 with TRBJ1-3, with 7 bases identical to TRBD1. The CDR3 has 14 residues. V lost 5 bases, J lost 10 bases, and 11 bases stayed unmatched. Per the germline V gene, CDR1 is PRHDT and CDR2 is FYEKMQ (reference sequence). The CDR3 nucleotides read TGTGCCAGCAGCGATAGGGGACAGACAGGAACCATATATTTT. Translating it yields CASSDRGQTGTIYF.

DNA of the CDR3: TGCGCCAGCAGCTTGGGGGAGGCAGATACGCAGTATTTT. Translation gives CASSLGEADTQYF. The J gene is TRBJ2-3, the V gene TRBV5-1; a possible D gene is TRBD2 (6 bases). V lost 0 bases to trimming and J lost 4 bases, with 6 bases between them. This CDR3 region has 13 residues. Germline-derived CDR1 and CDR2 are SGHRS and YFSETQ.